The source of this T cell receptor beta chain is a study of patients and donors after allogeneic stem cell transplantation. Germline CDR1 is DFQATT and CDR2 is SNEGSKA (reference sequence). The V end lost 1 base, the J end lost 5 bases, and 11 bases lay between the germline ends. CDR3 size: 13 residues. In TCRdb, the RT-PCR reads were re-called with MiXCR into one record per CDR3 protein. The sample records about a million distinct CDR3 sequences, roughly 18% being singletons. This clonotype was picked up a small number of times. The chain recombines TRBV20-1 with TRBJ1-1; D may be TRBD1 (6 bases). Sequenced: blood, either unsorted or a sorted T cell fraction (not recorded which). This receptor was identified in a human donor who was either an allogeneic HSCT recipient or a stem cell or donor lymphocyte infusion donor (not recorded which). It is not recorded whose cells these are; they may come from a transplant donor. CDR3 sequence reads: CSARGTGMTEAFF. The DNA for the CDR3 is TGCAGTGCTAGAGGAACAGGGATGACTGAAGCTTTCTTT.